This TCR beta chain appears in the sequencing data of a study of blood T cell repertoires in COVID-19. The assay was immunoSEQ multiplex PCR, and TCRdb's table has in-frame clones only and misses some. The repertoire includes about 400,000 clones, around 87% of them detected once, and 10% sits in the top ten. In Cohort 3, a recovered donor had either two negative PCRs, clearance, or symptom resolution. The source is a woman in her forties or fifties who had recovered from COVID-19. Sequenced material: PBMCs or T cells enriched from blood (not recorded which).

The CDR3 DNA reads TGTGCCAGCAGCTTTGGGACTGGGGATACGCAGTATTTT. Translated, it gives CASSFGTGDTQYF. This chain uses TRBV7-2 with TRBJ2-3, with a tentative D call TRBD2 (6 bases). Germline-derived CDR1 and CDR2 are SGHTA and FQGNSA. The CDR3 contains 13 residues. The V gene lost 3 bases and the J gene lost 6 bases, with 10 bases spanning the gap.